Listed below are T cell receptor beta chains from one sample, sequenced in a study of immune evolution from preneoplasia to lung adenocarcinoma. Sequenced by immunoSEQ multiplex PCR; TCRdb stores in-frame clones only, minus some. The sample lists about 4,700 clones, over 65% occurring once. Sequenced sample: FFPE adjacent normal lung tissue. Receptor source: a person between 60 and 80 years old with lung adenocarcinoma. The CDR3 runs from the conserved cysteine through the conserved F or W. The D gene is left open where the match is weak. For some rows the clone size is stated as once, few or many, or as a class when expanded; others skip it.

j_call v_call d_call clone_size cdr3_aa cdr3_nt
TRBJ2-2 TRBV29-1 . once CSASKGSAGELFF TGCAGCGCCTCGAAGGGGTCGGCCGGGGAGCTGTTTTTT
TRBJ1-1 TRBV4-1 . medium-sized CASSDQVRDEAFF TGCGCCAGCAGCGATCAGGTAAGAGATGAAGCTTTCTTT
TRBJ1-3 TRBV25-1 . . CASRQGQNTIYF TGTGCCAGCAGACAGGGTCAAAACACCATATATTTT
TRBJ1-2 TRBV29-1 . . CSVGKAADGYTF TGCAGCGTTGGAAAGGCAGCAGATGGCTACACCTTC
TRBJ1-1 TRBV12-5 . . CASGLGATEAFF TGTGCTAGTGGATTAGGAGCAACTGAAGCTTTCTTT
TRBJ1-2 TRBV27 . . CASGWGGRVSYGYTF TGTGCCAGCGGCTGGGGAGGCCGAGTCAGCTATGGCTACACCTTC
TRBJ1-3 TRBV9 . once CASSVDQRASGNTIYF TGTGCCAGCAGCGTAGATCAGCGGGCCTCTGGAAACACCATATATTTT
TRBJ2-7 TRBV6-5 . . CASSYSEAGEQYF TGTGCCAGCAGTTACTCGGAAGCTGGGGAGCAGTACTTC
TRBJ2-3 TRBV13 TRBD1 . CASSYNRGDTQYF TGTGCCAGCAGCTACAACAGGGGAGATACGCAGTATTTT
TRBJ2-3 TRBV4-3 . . CASSQVRDPDTQYF TGCGCCAGCAGCCAAGTGAGGGACCCAGATACGCAGTATTTT
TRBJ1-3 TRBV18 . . CASSPQGGPLRNTIYF TGTGCCAGCTCACCACAGGGAGGGCCTCTGCGAAACACCATATATTTT
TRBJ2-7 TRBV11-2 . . CASSLVLEASYEQYF TGTGCCAGCAGCTTAGTGTTAGAAGCCTCCTACGAGCAGTACTTC
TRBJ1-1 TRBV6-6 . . CASSPTGNTEAFF TGTGCCAGCAGTCCCACAGGGAACACTGAAGCTTTCTTT
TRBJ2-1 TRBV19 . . CASSMLPRSSYNEQFF TGTGCCAGTAGTATGTTGCCCAGGAGCTCCTACAATGAGCAGTTCTTC
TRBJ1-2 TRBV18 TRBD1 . CASSPESRQGYNGYTF TGTGCCAGCTCACCAGAATCGCGACAGGGGTACAATGGCTACACCTTC
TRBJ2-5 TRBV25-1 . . CASSEYRRTRTETQYF TGTGCCAGCAGTGAATATCGTCGGACCAGGACGGAGACCCAGTACTTC
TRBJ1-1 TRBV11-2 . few CASSLTPGYTEAFF TGTGCCAGCAGCTTAACCCCAGGGTACACTGAAGCTTTCTTT
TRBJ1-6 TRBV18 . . CASSQSSYNSPLHF TGTGCCAGCTCACAGAGCTCCTATAATTCACCCCTCCACTTT
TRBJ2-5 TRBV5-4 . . CASSLGRGLQETQYF TGTGCCAGCAGCTTGGGGCGGGGACTCCAAGAGACCCAGTACTTC
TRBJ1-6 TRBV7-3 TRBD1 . CASSLAAGGTSPLHF TGTGCCAGCAGCTTAGCTGCAGGGGGGACTTCACCCCTCCACTTT
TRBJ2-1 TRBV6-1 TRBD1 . CASRPQGYNEQFF TGTGCCAGCAGGCCACAGGGGTACAATGAGCAGTTCTTC
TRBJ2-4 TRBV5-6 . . CASSLPPGAKNIQYF TGTGCCAGCAGCTTGCCACCCGGGGCCAAAAACATTCAGTACTTC
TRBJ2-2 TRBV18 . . CASSQRTANTGELFF TGTGCCAGCTCACAACGGACAGCGAACACCGGGGAGCTGTTTTTT
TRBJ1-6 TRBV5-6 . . CASSFQGWSPLHF TGTGCCAGCAGCTTTCAGGGATGGTCACCCCTCCACTTT
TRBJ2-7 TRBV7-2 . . CASSLVSWTDSYEQYF TGTGCCAGCAGCTTAGTTTCTTGGACAGATTCCTACGAGCAGTACTTC
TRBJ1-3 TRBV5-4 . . CASSLIGLGNTIYF TGTGCCAGCAGCCTGATAGGTCTGGGAAACACCATATATTTT
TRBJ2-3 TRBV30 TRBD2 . CAWMPGLATDTQYF TGTGCCTGGATGCCGGGACTAGCGACAGATACGCAGTATTTT
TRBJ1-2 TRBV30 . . CACRSGTKTSGYGYTF TGTGCCTGTCGGTCGGGGACAAAAACGTCGGGCTATGGCTACACCTTC
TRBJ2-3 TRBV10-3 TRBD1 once CAIRGQGVDTQYF TGTGCCATCAGGGGGCAGGGGGTCGATACGCAGTATTTT
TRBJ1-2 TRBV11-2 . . CASSLDRDINYGYTF TGTGCCAGCAGCTTAGACCGGGACATCAACTATGGCTACACCTTC
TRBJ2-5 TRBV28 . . CASSLYDRLETQYF TGTGCCAGCAGTTTGTATGACAGGCTAGAGACCCAGTACTTC
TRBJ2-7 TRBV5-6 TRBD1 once CASSLGTGDEQYF TGTGCCAGCAGCCTAGGGACAGGGGACGAGCAGTACTTC
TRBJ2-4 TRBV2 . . CASSEMGTQIQYF TGTGCCAGCAGTGAAATGGGGACGCAGATTCAGTACTTC
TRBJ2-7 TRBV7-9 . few CASSQSSGRREQYF TGTGCCAGCAGCCAATCGTCAGGGAGGCGCGAGCAGTACTTC
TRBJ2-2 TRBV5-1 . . CASSLTLRANTGELFF TGCGCCAGCAGCTTGACCCTGCGGGCCAACACCGGGGAGCTGTTTTTT
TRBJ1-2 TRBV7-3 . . CASSLSRADYGYTF TGTGCCAGCAGCTTATCGAGGGCAGATTATGGCTACACCTTC
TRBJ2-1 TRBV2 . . CASIGTLATNEQFF TGTGCCAGCATAGGGACTCTAGCAACGAATGAGCAGTTCTTC
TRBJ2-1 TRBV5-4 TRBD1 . CASTPGQGRNNEQFF TGTGCCAGCACCCCGGGACAGGGGCGCAACAATGAGCAGTTCTTC
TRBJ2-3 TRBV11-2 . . CASSYQNGGTDTQYF TGTGCCAGCAGCTACCAGAACGGGGGCACAGATACGCAGTATTTT
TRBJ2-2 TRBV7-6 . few CASSLAPAGINTGELFF TGTGCCAGCAGCTTAGCGCCGGCAGGGATCAACACCGGGGAGCTGTTTTTT
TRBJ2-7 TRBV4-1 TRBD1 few CASSLSGTGAYEQYF TGCGCCAGCAGCCTCTCCGGGACAGGGGCCTACGAGCAGTACTTC
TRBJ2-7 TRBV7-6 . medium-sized CASSLSGDSFYEQYF TGTGCCAGCAGCTTATCTGGTGATTCCTTCTACGAGCAGTACTTC
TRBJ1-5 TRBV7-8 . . CASSLDSNQPQHF TGTGCCAGCAGCTTAGATAGTAATCAGCCCCAGCATTTT
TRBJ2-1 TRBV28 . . CASSLPRGVNEQFF TGTGCCAGCAGTTTGCCCAGGGGGGTGAATGAGCAGTTCTTC
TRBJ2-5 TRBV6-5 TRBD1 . CASSYARGTGGETQYF TGTGCCAGCAGTTACGCCCGCGGGACAGGGGGAGAGACCCAGTACTTC
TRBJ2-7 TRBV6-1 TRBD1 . CASSEGRTGLYEQYF TGTGCCAGCAGTGAAGGCCGGACAGGGTTATACGAGCAGTACTTC